A selection of T cell receptor beta chains follows, all from one sample in a study of cytomegalovirus exposure and HLA in healthy donors. Clones were sequenced by immunoSEQ multiplex PCR, and TCRdb holds only the in-frame ones, with some missing. Of 200,000 to 300,000 clones in the sample, less than 95% were seen once. Material for sequencing was PBMCs. These receptors all stem from a woman in her twenties or thirties in good health and CMV-seronegative. CDR3s include the opening cysteine and the closing phenylalanine or tryptophan. Fields, in order: J gene, V gene, D gene, clone size, CDR3 DNA, CDR3 protein. D genes are given only for firm matches. Some rows have no size entry. The others give once, few or many, or a class for an expanded clone.

J: TRBJ2-1; V: TRBV27; D: TRBD2; size: .; DNA: TGTGCCAGCAGCACGGGACTAGCGGGAGCCAATGAGCAGTTCTTC; CDR3: CASSTGLAGANEQFF
J: TRBJ2-2; V: TRBV19; D: .; size: .; DNA: TGTGCCAGTAGTGGGGCGACCACCGGGGAGCTGTTTTTT; CDR3: CASSGATTGELFF
J: TRBJ2-4; V: TRBV9; D: .; size: .; DNA: TGTGCCAGCAGCGTTGGTAGCGCTCCTTTCCTGTACTTC; CDR3: CASSVGSAPFLYF
J: TRBJ2-7; V: TRBV4-3; D: TRBD2; size: .; DNA: TGCGCCAGCAGCCAAGATATGCTAGCGGGAGTTGGGTACGAGCAGTACTTC; CDR3: CASSQDMLAGVGYEQYF
J: TRBJ2-7; V: TRBV15; D: TRBD2; size: .; DNA: TGTGCCACCAGCAGAGAAATAACTAGCGGGAGCGGCGAGCAGTACTTC; CDR3: CATSREITSGSGEQYF
J: TRBJ2-2; V: TRBV7-8; D: TRBD2; size: .; DNA: TGTGCCAGCAGCTTATATATAGCGGGGGCACCCGGGGAGCTGTTTTTT; CDR3: CASSLYIAGAPGELFF
J: TRBJ2-7; V: TRBV9; D: .; size: .; DNA: TGTGCCAGCAGCGTAGCGGAGGGGCACTCCTACGAGCAGTACTTC; CDR3: CASSVAEGHSYEQYF
J: TRBJ2-4; V: TRBV23-1; D: TRBD1; size: .; DNA: TGCGCCAGCAGAGACAGGGGAAAAAACATTCAGTACTTC; CDR3: CASRDRGKNIQYF
J: TRBJ2-1; V: TRBV5-1; D: .; size: .; DNA: TGCGCCAGCAGCAGAGGGGGCGGGAACTCCTACAATGAGCAGTTCTTC; CDR3: CASSRGGGNSYNEQFF
J: TRBJ1-4; V: TRBV7-9; D: .; size: few; DNA: TGTGCCAGCAGCTGGACGGGTATCAATGAAAAACTGTTTTTT; CDR3: CASSWTGINEKLFF
J: TRBJ2-7; V: TRBV5-6; D: .; size: .; DNA: TGTGCCAGCAGCTTGGCTCCGGGGTCCTACGAGCAGTACTTC; CDR3: CASSLAPGSYEQYF
J: TRBJ1-1; V: TRBV7-9; D: TRBD1; size: .; DNA: TGTGCCAGCAGCTTTGGGGACAGTGAAGCTTTCTTT; CDR3: CASSFGDSEAFF
J: TRBJ2-1; V: TRBV28; D: TRBD1; size: once; DNA: TGTGCCAGCAGTTTATCAGGGGACAGCTACAATGAGCAGTTCTTC; CDR3: CASSLSGDSYNEQFF
J: TRBJ2-7; V: TRBV10-3; D: TRBD2; size: .; DNA: TGTGCCATCAGTGAGTCCGCTAGCGGGAGGGGACCAACCTACGAGCAGTACTTC; CDR3: CAISESASGRGPTYEQYF
J: TRBJ2-7; V: TRBV19; D: TRBD1; size: .; DNA: TGTGCCAGTAGTGCAAACCACCGCGGGACAGGGATCTACGAGCAGTACTTC; CDR3: CASSANHRGTGIYEQYF
J: TRBJ1-2; V: TRBV19; D: .; size: .; DNA: TGTGCCAGTAGTCCCGTAGCGACAGCTAACTATGGCTACACCTTC; CDR3: CASSPVATANYGYTF
J: TRBJ2-2; V: TRBV27; D: .; size: .; DNA: TGTGCCAGCAGTTTGGGGACAAACACCGGGGAGCTGTTTTTT; CDR3: CASSLGTNTGELFF
J: TRBJ2-1; V: TRBV4-3; D: TRBD1; size: .; DNA: TGCGCCAGCAGCCAGGACGACAGGGTAGGGTACAATGAGCAGTTCTTC; CDR3: CASSQDDRVGYNEQFF
J: TRBJ2-7; V: TRBV2; D: .; size: .; DNA: TGTGCCAGCAGTGAGGGACATAATGCGCCCCACGAGCAGTACTTC; CDR3: CASSEGHNAPHEQYF
J: TRBJ1-2; V: TRBV28; D: TRBD1; size: .; DNA: TGTGCCAGCAGTTTTCCCAGAACAGGGGGCAGGTGGAATGGCTACACCTTC; CDR3: CASSFPRTGGRWNGYTF
J: TRBJ1-1; V: TRBV9; D: .; size: .; DNA: TGTGCCAGCAGCGAGGCCGCTAACACTGAAGCTTTCTTT; CDR3: CASSEAANTEAFF
J: TRBJ2-1; V: TRBV29-1; D: .; size: .; DNA: TGCAGCATCACGACAGGCCAGAGATTGTTCTACAATGAGCAGTTCTTC; CDR3: CSITTGQRLFYNEQFF
J: TRBJ2-7; V: TRBV5-6; D: .; size: .; DNA: TGTGCCAGCAGCACCGGCCTCTCCTACGAGCAGTACTTC; CDR3: CASSTGLSYEQYF
J: TRBJ2-5; V: TRBV27; D: .; size: .; DNA: TGTGCCAGCAGTTTATTTGGGGGAGCGGAAGAGACCCAGTACTTC; CDR3: CASSLFGGAEETQYF
J: TRBJ1-1; V: TRBV19; D: TRBD1; size: .; DNA: TGTGCCAGTAGTACGAACAGGGGGCTCCGCACTGAAGCTTTCTTT; CDR3: CASSTNRGLRTEAFF
J: TRBJ2-3; V: TRBV28; D: .; size: .; DNA: TGTGCCAGCAGTTGGAGGGGTAGCACAGATACGCAGTATTTT; CDR3: CASSWRGSTDTQYF
J: TRBJ2-5; V: TRBV28; D: .; size: .; DNA: TGTGCCAGCAGCATACGACAAGGACGGAACCAAGAGACCCAGTACTTC; CDR3: CASSIRQGRNQETQYF
J: TRBJ2-4; V: TRBV7-9; D: .; size: .; DNA: TGTGCCAGCAGCGAAGACACTCTAGCCAAAAACATTCAGTACTTC; CDR3: CASSEDTLAKNIQYF
J: TRBJ2-2; V: TRBV7-9; D: TRBD1; size: .; DNA: TGTGCCAGCAGCTCGACAGGGAGCACCGGGGAGCTGTTTTTT; CDR3: CASSSTGSTGELFF
J: TRBJ2-7; V: TRBV6-5; D: TRBD1; size: .; DNA: TGTGCCAGCAGAACGGACAGGGGGACCTACGAGCAGTACTTC; CDR3: CASRTDRGTYEQYF
J: TRBJ1-1; V: TRBV28; D: .; size: .; DNA: TGTGCCAGCAGTTTCCGAGGACAGCTGAGCACTGAAGCTTTCTTT; CDR3: CASSFRGQLSTEAFF
J: TRBJ2-3; V: TRBV5-8; D: .; size: .; DNA: TGTGCCAGCAGCTTGGCCGATACGCAGTATTTT; CDR3: CASSLADTQYF
J: TRBJ1-2; V: TRBV4-2; D: .; size: .; DNA: TGTGCCAGCAGCCAAGTCGGGACCTCAGGGGCGTTCGGCTACACCTTC; CDR3: CASSQVGTSGAFGYTF
J: TRBJ2-2; V: TRBV25-1; D: TRBD2; size: .; DNA: TGTGCCAGCAGTCGGACTAGCGGATACACCGGGGAGCTGTTTTTT; CDR3: CASSRTSGYTGELFF
J: TRBJ1-2; V: TRBV5-1; D: .; size: .; DNA: TGCGCCAGCAGCTTGGAGGGGCCCACTTATGGCTACACCTTC; CDR3: CASSLEGPTYGYTF
J: TRBJ1-1; V: TRBV7-6; D: TRBD1; size: .; DNA: TGTGCCAGCAGCTTAGGGACAGGGAACACTGAAGCTTTCTTT; CDR3: CASSLGTGNTEAFF
J: TRBJ1-5; V: TRBV28; D: TRBD1; size: .; DNA: TGTGCCAGCAGCCCCACTCGTTGGCAACGGGACAGGGACAATCAGCCCCAGCATTTT; CDR3: CASSPTRWQRDRDNQPQHF
J: TRBJ2-7; V: TRBV6-5; D: TRBD2; size: once; DNA: TGTGCCAGCAGTTACGCAACTAGCGGTATGCACGAGCAGTACTTC; CDR3: CASSYATSGMHEQYF
J: TRBJ2-3; V: TRBV18; D: .; size: .; DNA: TGTGCCAGCTCACCACCGAGCGCAGGCACAGATACGCAGTATTTT; CDR3: CASSPPSAGTDTQYF
J: TRBJ2-2; V: TRBV19; D: TRBD2; size: .; DNA: TGTGCCAGTACCTTTAGCGGGAGGGCGAACACCGGGGAGCTGTTTTTT; CDR3: CASTFSGRANTGELFF